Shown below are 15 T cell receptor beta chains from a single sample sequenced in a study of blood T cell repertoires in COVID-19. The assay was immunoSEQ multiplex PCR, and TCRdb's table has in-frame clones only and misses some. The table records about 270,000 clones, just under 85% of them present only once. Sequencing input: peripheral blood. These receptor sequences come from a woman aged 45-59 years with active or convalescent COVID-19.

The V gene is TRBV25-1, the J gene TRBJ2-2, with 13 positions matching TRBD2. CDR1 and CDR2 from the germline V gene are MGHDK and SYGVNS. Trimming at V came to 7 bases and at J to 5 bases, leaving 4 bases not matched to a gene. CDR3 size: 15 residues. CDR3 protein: CASTPLAGGTGELFF. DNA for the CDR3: TGTGCCAGCACCCCACTAGCGGGAGGGACCGGGGAGCTGTTTTTT. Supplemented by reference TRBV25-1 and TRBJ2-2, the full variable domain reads EADIYQTPRYLVIGTGKKITLECSQTMGHDKMYWYQQDPGMELHLIHYSYGVNSTEKGDLSSESTVSRIRTEHFPLTLESARPSHTSQYLCASTPLAGGTGELFFGEGSRLTVL.

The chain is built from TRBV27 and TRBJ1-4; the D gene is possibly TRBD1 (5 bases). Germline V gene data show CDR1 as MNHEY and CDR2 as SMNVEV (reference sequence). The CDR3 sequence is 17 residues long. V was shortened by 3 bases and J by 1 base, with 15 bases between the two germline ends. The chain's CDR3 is CASSFLGLGETNEKLFF. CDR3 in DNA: TGTGCCAGCAGTTTTTTGGGGTTAGGGGAAACTAATGAAAAACTGTTTTTT.

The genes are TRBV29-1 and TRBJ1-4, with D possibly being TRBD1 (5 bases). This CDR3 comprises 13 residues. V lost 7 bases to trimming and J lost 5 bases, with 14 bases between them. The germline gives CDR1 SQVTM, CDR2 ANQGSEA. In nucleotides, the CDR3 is TGCAGCGCAAAACACAGGATAAATGAAAAACTGTTTTTT. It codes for CSAKHRINEKLFF. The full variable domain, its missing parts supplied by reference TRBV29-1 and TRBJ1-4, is SAVISQKPSRDICQRGTSLTIQCQVDSQVTMMFWYRQQPGQSLTLIATANQGSEATYESGFVIDKFPISRPNLTFSTLTVSNMSPEDSSIYLCSAKHRINEKLFFGSGTQLSVL.

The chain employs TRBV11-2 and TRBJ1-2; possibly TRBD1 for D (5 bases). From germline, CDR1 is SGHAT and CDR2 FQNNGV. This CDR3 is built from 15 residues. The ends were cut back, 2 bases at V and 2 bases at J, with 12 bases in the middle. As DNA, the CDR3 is TGTGCCAGCAGCTTAAGCCAGGGCCAAAACTATGGCTACACCTTC. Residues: CASSLSQGQNYGYTF.

Here the CDR3 DNA reads TGCGCCAGCAGCTTGGGCGAGCCCTCCTACGAGCAGTACTTC. The encoded protein is CASSLGEPSYEQYF. V gene TRBV5-1 combines with J gene TRBJ2-7; D gene unclear. The V gene's germline CDR1 is SGHRS and CDR2 YFSETQ. Trimming removed 0 bases at V and 0 bases at J, with 7 bases between. The CDR3 is 14 amino acids.

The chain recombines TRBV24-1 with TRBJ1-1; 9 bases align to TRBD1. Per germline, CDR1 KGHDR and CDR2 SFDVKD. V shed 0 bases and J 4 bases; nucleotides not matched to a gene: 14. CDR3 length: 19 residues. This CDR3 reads CATSDLGTGGARMSTEAFF. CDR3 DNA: TGTGCCACCAGTGATTTGGGTACAGGGGGCGCGAGAATGAGCACTGAAGCTTTCTTT.

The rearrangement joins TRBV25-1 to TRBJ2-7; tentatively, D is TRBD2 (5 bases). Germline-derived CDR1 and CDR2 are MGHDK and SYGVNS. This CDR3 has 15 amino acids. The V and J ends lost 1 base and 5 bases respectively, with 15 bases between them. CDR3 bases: TGTGCCAGCAGTGAATCCACGTTCCTCGGGGACGAGCAGTACTTC. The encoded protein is CASSESTFLGDEQYF.

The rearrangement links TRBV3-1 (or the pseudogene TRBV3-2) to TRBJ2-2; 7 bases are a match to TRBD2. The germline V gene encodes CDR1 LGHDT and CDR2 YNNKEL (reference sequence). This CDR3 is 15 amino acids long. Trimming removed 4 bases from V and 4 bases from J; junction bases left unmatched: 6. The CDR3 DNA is TGTGCCAGCAGCCCCCTGGGGGGGGGCACCGGGGAGCTGTTTTTT. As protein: CASSPLGGGTGELFF.

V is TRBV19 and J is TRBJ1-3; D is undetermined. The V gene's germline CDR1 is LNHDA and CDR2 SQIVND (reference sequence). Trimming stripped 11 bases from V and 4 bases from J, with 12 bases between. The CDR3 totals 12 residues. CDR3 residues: CASTVTGNTIYF. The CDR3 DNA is TGTGCCTCGACGGTGACAGGAAACACCATATATTTT.

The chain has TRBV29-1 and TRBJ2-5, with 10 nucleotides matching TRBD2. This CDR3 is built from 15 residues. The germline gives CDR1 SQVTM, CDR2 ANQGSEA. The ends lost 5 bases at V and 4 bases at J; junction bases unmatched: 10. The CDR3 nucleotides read TGCAGCGTTAGTCGTAGCGGGAGGTCTGGAGAGACCCAGTACTTC. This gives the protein CSVSRSGRSGETQYF.

CDR3 sequence reads: CASSSPTVIGEKLFF. The CDR3 DNA follows: TGTGCCAGCAGCTCTCCGACAGTAATAGGAGAAAAACTGTTTTTT. The rearrangement joins TRBV5-6 to TRBJ1-4, with D tentatively TRBD1 (5 bases). Germline-derived CDR1 and CDR2 are SGHDT and YYEEEE. The CDR3 totals 15 residues. V lost 3 bases, J lost 8 bases, and 17 bases lay in between.

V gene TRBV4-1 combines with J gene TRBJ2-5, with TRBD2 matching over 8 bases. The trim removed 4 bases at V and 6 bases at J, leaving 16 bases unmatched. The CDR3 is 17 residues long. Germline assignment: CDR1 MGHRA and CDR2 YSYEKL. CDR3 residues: CASSPHGDGRGGKTQYF. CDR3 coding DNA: TGCGCCAGCAGCCCCCACGGGGACGGGAGGGGAGGGAAGACCCAGTACTTC.

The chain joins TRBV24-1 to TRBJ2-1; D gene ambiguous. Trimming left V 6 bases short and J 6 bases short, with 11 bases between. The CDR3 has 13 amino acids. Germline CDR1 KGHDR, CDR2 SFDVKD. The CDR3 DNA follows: TGTGCCACCAGTCCTCTAGACTCCAATGAGCAGTTCTTC. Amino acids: CATSPLDSNEQFF.

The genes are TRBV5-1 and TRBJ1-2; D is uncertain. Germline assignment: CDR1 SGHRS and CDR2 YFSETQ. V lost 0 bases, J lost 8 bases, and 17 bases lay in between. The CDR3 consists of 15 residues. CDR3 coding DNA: TGCGCCAGCAGCTTGGCCCCGGGAATGGCAAGCGGCTACACCTTC. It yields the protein CASSLAPGMASGYTF.

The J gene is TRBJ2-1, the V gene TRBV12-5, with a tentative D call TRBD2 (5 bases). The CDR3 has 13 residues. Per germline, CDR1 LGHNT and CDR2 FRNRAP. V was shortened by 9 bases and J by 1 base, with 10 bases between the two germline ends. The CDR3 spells CAREVGSYNEQFF. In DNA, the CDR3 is TGTGCTAGGGAGGTGGGATCCTACAATGAGCAGTTCTTC.